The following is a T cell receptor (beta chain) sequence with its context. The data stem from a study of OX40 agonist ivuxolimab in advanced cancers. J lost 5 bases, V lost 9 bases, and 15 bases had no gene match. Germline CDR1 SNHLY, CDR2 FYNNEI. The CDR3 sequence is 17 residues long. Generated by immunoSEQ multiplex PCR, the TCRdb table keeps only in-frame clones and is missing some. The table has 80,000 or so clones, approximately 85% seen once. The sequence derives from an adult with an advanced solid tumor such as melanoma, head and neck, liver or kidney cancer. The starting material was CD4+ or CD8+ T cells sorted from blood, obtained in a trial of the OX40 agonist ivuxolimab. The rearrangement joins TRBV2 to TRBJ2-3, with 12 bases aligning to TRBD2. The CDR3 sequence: CASLLRSLAGGEDTQYF. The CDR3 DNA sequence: TGTGCCAGTCTACTACGATCACTAGCGGGGGGCGAAGATACGCAGTATTTT.